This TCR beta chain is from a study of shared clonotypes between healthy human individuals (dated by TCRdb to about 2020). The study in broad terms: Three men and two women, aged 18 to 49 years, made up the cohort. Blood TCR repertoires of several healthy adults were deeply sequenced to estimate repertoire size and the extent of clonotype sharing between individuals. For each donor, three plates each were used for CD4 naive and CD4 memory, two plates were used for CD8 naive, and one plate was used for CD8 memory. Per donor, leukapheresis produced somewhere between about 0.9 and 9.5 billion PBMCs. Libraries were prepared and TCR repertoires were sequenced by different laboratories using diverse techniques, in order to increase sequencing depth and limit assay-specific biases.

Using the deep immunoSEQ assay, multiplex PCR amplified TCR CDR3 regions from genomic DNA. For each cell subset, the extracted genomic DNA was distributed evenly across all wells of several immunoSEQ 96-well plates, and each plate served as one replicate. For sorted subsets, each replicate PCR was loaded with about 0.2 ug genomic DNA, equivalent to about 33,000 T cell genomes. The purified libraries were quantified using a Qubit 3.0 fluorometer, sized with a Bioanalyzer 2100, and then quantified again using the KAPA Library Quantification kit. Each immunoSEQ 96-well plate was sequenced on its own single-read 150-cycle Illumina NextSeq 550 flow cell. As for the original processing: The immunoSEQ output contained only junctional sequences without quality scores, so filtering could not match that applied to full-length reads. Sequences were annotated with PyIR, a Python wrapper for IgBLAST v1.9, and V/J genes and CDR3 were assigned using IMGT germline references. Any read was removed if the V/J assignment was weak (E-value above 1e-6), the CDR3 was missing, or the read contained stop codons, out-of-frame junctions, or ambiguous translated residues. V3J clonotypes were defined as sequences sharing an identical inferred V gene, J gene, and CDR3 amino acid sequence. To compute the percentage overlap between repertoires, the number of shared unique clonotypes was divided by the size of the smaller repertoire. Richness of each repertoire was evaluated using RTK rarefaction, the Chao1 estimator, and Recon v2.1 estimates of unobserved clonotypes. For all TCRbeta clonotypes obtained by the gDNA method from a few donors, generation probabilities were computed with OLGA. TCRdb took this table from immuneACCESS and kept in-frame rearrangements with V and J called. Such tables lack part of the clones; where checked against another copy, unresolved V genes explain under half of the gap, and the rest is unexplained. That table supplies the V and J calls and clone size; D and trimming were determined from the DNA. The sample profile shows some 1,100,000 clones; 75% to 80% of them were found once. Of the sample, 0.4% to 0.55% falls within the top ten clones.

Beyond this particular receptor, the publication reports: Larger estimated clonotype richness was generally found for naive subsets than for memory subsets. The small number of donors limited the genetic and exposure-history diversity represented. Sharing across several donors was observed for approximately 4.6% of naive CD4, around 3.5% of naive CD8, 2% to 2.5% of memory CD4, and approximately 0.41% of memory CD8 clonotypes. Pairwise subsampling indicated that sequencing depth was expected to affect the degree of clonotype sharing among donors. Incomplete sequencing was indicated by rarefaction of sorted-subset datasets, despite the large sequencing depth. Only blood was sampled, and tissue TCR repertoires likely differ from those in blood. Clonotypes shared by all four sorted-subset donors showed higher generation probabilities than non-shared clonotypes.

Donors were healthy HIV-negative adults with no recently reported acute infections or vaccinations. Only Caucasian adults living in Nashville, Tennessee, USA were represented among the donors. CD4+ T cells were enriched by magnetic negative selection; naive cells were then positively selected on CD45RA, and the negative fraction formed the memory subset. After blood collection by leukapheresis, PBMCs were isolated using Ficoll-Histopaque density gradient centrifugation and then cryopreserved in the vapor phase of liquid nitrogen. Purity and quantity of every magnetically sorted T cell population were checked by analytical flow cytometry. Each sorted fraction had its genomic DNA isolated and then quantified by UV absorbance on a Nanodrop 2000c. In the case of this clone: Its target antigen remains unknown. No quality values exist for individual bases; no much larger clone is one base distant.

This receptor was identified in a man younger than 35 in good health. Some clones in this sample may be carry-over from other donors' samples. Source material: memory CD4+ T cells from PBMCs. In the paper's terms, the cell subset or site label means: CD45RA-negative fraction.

For the CDR3, the sequence is CASSFSRYTGELFF. At the DNA level, the sequence is TGTGCCAGCAGTTTTTCGCGGTACACCGGGGAGCTGTTTTTT. The chain was built from TRBV28 and TRBJ2-2; the D gene identity is not certain. Including cysteine and phenylalanine, the CDR3 has 14 amino acids. Only the CDR3 region is kept as DNA, spanning 42 bases read in frame from base 1. The junction shows trimming of 3 bases on V and 3 bases on J, plus 8 bases between the germline ends. Via the germline V gene, CDR1 is MDHEN and CDR2 SYDVKM.